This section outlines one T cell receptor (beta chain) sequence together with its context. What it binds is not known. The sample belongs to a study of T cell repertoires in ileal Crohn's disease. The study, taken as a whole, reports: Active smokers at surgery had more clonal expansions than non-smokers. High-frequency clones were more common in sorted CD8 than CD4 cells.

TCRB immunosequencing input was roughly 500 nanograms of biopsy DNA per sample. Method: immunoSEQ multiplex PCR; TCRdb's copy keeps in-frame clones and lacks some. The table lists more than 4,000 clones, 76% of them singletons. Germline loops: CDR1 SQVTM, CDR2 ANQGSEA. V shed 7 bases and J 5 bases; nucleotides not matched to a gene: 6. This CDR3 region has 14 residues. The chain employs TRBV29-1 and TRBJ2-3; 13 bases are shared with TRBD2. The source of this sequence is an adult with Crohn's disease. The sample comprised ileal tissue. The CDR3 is CSGRTSGSGDTQYF. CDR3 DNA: TGCAGCGGGCGGACTAGCGGGAGTGGAGATACGCAGTATTTT.